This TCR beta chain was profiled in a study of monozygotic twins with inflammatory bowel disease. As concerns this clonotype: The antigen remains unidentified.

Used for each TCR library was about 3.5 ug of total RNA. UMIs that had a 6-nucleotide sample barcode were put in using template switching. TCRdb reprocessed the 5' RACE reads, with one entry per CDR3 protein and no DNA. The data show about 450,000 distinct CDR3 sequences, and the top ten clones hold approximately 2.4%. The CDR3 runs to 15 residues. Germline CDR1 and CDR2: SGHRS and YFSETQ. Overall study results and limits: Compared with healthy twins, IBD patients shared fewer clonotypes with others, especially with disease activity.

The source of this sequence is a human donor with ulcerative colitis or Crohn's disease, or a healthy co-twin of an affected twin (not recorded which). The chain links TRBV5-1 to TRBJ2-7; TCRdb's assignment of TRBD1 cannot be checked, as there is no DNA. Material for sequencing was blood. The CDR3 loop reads CASSQTGGNSYEQYF.